Sequencing of this T cell receptor beta chain was carried out in a study of STAT5B mutations in CD4+ large granular lymphocyte leukemia (dated by TCRdb to between 2020 and 2023). Looking at the study overall: Among the healthy controls, the CDR3 'QG' motif was associated with a particular HLA allele. The purity of purified fractions was confirmed by flow cytometry on FACSCanto II or FACSVerse to exceed 95% among lymphocytes. The study compared the TCRbeta repertoires of patients with CD4+ T-cell large granular lymphocyte leukemia against the TCRbeta repertoires of healthy blood donors. Results the study describes overall, beyond this receptor: The data were not HLA-matched, and the relatively small sample size could explain the higher clonality seen in CD4+ compared with CD8+ T-LGLL. TRBV06-family usage was enriched among the top patient clones (8/27) compared with healthy controls (2/35). Greater clonality appeared to be present in CD4-sorted patient repertoires than in healthy CD4+ repertoires, and the difference was retained after the putative leukemic clones were removed. The main leukemic clonotypes were found to be private to each patient, although approximately 26% of the main leukemic clonotypes were detected at low frequency in the non-leukemic repertoires of other patients.

TCRbeta rearrangements were sequenced from genomic DNA using the immunoSEQ assay at survey resolution. For the original study's pipeline: In the TCR sequencing data, the smallest productive clonotype frequency that could be detected was 2.59 x 10-5. Analyses included only productive TCRbeta rearrangements, meaning complete and in-frame sequences. The clonality of each sample was calculated as Simpson clonality in the immunoSEQ Analyzer version 3.0. Based on frequency, clones were grouped as very rare, small, medium, large (1-20%) or hyperexpanded (>20%). Generation probabilities were estimated with OLGA 1.2.3, V-gene circos plots were made with VDJtools, specificities were searched in VDJdb, and CDR3 motifs were identified with GLIPH. Entries here come from immuneACCESS through TCRdb and include only in-frame sequences with V and J called. Some clones fail to appear in such tables; in the studies checked, an unresolved V gene covers under half of the shortfall, and the cause of the remainder is unknown. V and J calls and clone size are those listed in that table; D and trimming were worked out from the DNA. Counted in this sample were around 50,000 clones; 84% of them appeared once. The leading ten clones occupy 0.3% to 0.45% of the sample.

The CDR3 sequence holds 14 residues, the cysteine and phenylalanine included. The CDR3 DNA has 42 bases and is translated from base 1. The germline V gene (reference sequence) provides CDR1 SEHNR and CDR2 FQNEAQ. For this clone: Its antigen has not been determined. The junction departs from germline at one end; a sequencing error may be responsible.

The healthy control group was made up of roughly 34 blood donors, and the Finnish Red Cross blood service supplied their buffy coats. All TCR-sequenced material derived from peripheral blood: patient blood samples and healthy donor buffy coats. Ficoll-Hypaque gradient centrifugation was used to isolate peripheral blood mononuclear cells. For the healthy controls, CD4+ cells were obtained from buffy coats by magnetic purification. The Gentra Puregene Cell and Tissue kit was used for genomic DNA extraction, and quantification was performed on a Qubit 2.0 fluorometer. The origin of this receptor is a human donor in good health. Recombination linked TRBV7-9 to TRBJ2-5; 10 central nucleotides agree with TRBD2. Sample: CD4+ T cells from blood buffy coats. The DNA is as follows: TGTGCCAGCAGCGTAGCGGGGGGCCAAGAGACCCAGTACTTC. Its protein reads: CASSVAGGQETQYF.